Listed below are T cell receptor beta chains from one sample, sequenced in a study of somatic mutations in cytotoxic T cells in rheumatoid arthritis. The data were produced by immunoSEQ multiplex PCR, yet TCRdb's version contains in-frame clones alone and is incomplete. The table shows about 26,000 clones, with 82% occurring only once. Sequenced input: CD8+ T cells sorted from blood. The receptor source for this set is a man aged 50 to 59 in good health. Both conserved end residues are part of each CDR3. The order of the fields is J gene, clone size, D gene, V gene, CDR3 protein, CDR3 DNA. A D gene is named only where the DNA matches it firmly. Clone size is not always given. Where it is, it says once, few, many or a class for expanded clones.

>TRBJ2-7|NA|NA|TRBV6-6
CASSSAYEQYF
TGTGCCAGCAGTTCCGCCTACGAGCAGTACTTC
>TRBJ1-1|few|NA|TRBV29-1
CSVGFGRNTEAFF
TGCAGCGTTGGGTTTGGCAGGAACACTGAAGCTTTCTTT
>TRBJ2-7|NA|NA|TRBV19
CASSIGPLHYEQYF
TGTGCCAGTAGTATAGGTCCGCTTCACTACGAGCAGTACTTC
>TRBJ1-1|NA|NA|TRBV13
CASSLGTREAFF
TGTGCCAGCAGCTTAGGAACCCGTGAAGCTTTCTTT
>TRBJ1-2|NA|NA|TRBV6-1
CASSERELGTYGYTF
TGTGCCAGCAGTGAACGGGAATTAGGGACCTATGGCTACACCTTC
>TRBJ2-5|once|TRBD2|TRBV6-1
CASSEWTSGSEGETQYF
TGTGCCAGCAGTGAATGGACTAGCGGGAGTGAAGGAGAGACCCAGTACTTC
>TRBJ2-7|NA|TRBD1|TRBV5-1
CASSAWTGAGEQYF
TGCGCCAGCAGCGCGTGGACAGGGGCCGGCGAGCAGTACTTC
>TRBJ2-7|few|NA|TRBV2
CASSETGSYEQYF
TGTGCCAGCAGTGAAACAGGGAGCTACGAGCAGTACTTC
>TRBJ2-7|NA|NA|TRBV6-6
CASSYSQGYEQYF
TGTGCCAGCAGTTACTCACAGGGATACGAGCAGTACTTC
>TRBJ1-1|NA|NA|TRBV6-6
CASSYNPGRNTEAFF
TGTGCCAGCAGTTACAATCCAGGACGGAACACTGAAGCTTTCTTT
>TRBJ1-4|NA|NA|TRBV9
CASSVAQGGELFF
TGTGCCAGCAGCGTAGCCCAGGGCGGAGAACTGTTTTTT
>TRBJ2-2|few|TRBD2|TRBV7-7
CASSLTPSGNTGELFF
TGTGCTAGCAGCTTAACGCCTAGCGGGAACACCGGGGAGCTGTTTTTT
>TRBJ2-7|few|TRBD2|TRBV7-2
CASSLGGLGLGYEQYF
TGTGCCAGCAGCTTAGGGGGACTAGGGTTGGGCTACGAGCAGTACTTC
>TRBJ2-7|NA|NA|TRBV30
CAWSAPGSESYEQYF
TGTGCCTGGAGTGCCCCGGGTAGCGAAAGCTACGAGCAGTACTTC
>TRBJ2-7|NA|TRBD1|TRBV2
CASSEGQGVTYEQYF
TGTGCCAGCAGTGAGGGACAGGGGGTAACCTACGAGCAGTACTTC
>TRBJ2-7|NA|NA|TRBV4-1
CASSREQGREQYF
TGCGCCAGCAGCCGAGAACAGGGCCGTGAGCAGTACTTC
>TRBJ2-7|NA|TRBD1|TRBV10-3
CAISESIPYRDRGLINEQYF
TGTGCCATCAGTGAGTCCATTCCTTACCGGGACAGGGGGTTAATCAACGAGCAGTACTTC
>TRBJ1-4|few|NA|TRBV7-9
CASSSGGGGLFF
TGTGCCAGCAGCTCCGGGGGGGGCGGACTGTTTTTT
>TRBJ1-5|few|NA|TRBV5-8
CASIAMGFSNQPQHF
TGTGCCAGCATCGCGATGGGTTTTAGCAATCAGCCCCAGCATTTT
>TRBJ1-3|NA|NA|TRBV19
CASSRIGLAGNTIYF
TGTGCCAGTAGTAGAATTGGGTTAGCTGGAAACACCATATATTTT
>TRBJ1-1|few|NA|TRBV9
CASSEGQEVLAEAFF
TGTGCCAGCAGCGAGGGGCAGGAGGTTCTTGCTGAAGCTTTCTTT
>TRBJ2-1|NA|TRBD2|TRBV7-9
CASSSWTSGSQGNEQFF
TGTGCCAGCAGCTCCTGGACTAGCGGGAGTCAGGGCAATGAGCAGTTCTTC
>TRBJ2-1|NA|NA|TRBV20-1
CSATKANEQFF
TGCAGTGCTACAAAGGCGAATGAGCAGTTCTTC
>TRBJ2-1|NA|TRBD2|TRBV11-3
CASSLEGGDEQFF
TGTGCCAGCAGCTTAGAGGGGGGGGATGAGCAGTTCTTC
>TRBJ2-7|NA|NA|TRBV7-9
CASSLVAYEQYF
TGTGCCAGCAGCTTAGTAGCTTACGAGCAGTACTTC
>TRBJ2-5|NA|NA|TRBV29-1
CSVPWGRETQYF
TGCAGCGTGCCCTGGGGGAGGGAGACCCAGTACTTC
>TRBJ2-7|medium-sized|TRBD1|TRBV7-9
CASSSWTGGYYEQYF
TGTGCCAGCAGCTCCTGGACAGGGGGCTATTACGAGCAGTACTTC
>TRBJ1-2|NA|NA|TRBV7-9
CASSLDLGTAGFGYTF
TGTGCCAGCAGCTTAGACCTTGGGACGGCCGGTTTTGGCTACACCTTC
>TRBJ2-3|NA|NA|TRBV27
CASSLFPVVSVTDTQYF
TGTGCCAGCAGTTTATTCCCGGTAGTGTCAGTCACAGATACGCAGTATTTT
>TRBJ2-5|once|NA|TRBV5-6
CASSLGRAMETQYF
TGTGCCAGCAGCTTAGGGCGGGCGATGGAGACCCAGTACTTC
>TRBJ1-1|NA|NA|TRBV18
CASSPPDGGNTEAFF
TGTGCCAGCTCACCACCTGATGGAGGGAACACTGAAGCTTTCTTT
>TRBJ1-1|NA|NA|TRBV29-1
CSVVEGMNTEAFF
TGCAGCGTTGTCGAGGGTATGAACACTGAAGCTTTCTTT
>TRBJ2-3|NA|NA|TRBV7-8
CASSFKQDPTDTQYF
TGTGCCAGCAGCTTTAAACAGGACCCCACAGATACGCAGTATTTT
>TRBJ2-7|NA|NA|TRBV10-1
CASNSGGEQYF
TGCGCCAGCAATTCTGGAGGCGAGCAGTACTTC
>TRBJ2-7|NA|TRBD2|TRBV30
CAWSDVAGTSGTPYEQYF
TGTGCCTGGAGTGATGTGGCCGGGACTAGCGGGACTCCATACGAGCAGTACTTC
>TRBJ2-1|NA|TRBD2|TRBV27
CASSLFSLGGPGHEQFF
TGTGCCAGCAGTTTATTTTCGTTGGGAGGGCCAGGGCATGAGCAGTTCTTC
>TRBJ2-7|few|TRBD2|TRBV7-9
CASRPSGSYEQYF
TGTGCCAGCAGGCCTAGCGGGAGTTACGAGCAGTACTTC
>TRBJ2-2|NA|NA|TRBV27
CASSLGGTGELFF
TGTGCCAGCAGTCTAGGGGGGACCGGGGAGCTGTTTTTT
>TRBJ2-1|NA|TRBD2|TRBV30
CAWAAGGPFNEQFF
TGTGCCTGGGCAGCGGGAGGGCCTTTCAATGAGCAGTTCTTC
>TRBJ2-7|NA|TRBD2|TRBV10-3
CAISAPAGAFYEQYF
TGTGCCATCAGTGCTCCAGCGGGAGCCTTCTACGAGCAGTACTTC
>TRBJ2-1|NA|NA|TRBV10-3
CAIRWDENNEQFF
TGTGCCATCAGATGGGACGAAAACAATGAGCAGTTCTTC
>TRBJ2-7|NA|TRBD2|TRBV7-6
CASSLVLAGAEEQYF
TGTGCCAGCAGCTTAGTGCTAGCGGGAGCAGAGGAGCAGTACTTC
>TRBJ1-5|few|NA|TRBV27
CASSLTGNQPQHF
TGTGCCAGCAGTTTAACCGGCAATCAGCCCCAGCATTTT
>TRBJ1-3|NA|NA|TRBV13
CASSLGRAGNTIYF
TGTGCCAGCAGCTTGGGGAGGGCTGGAAACACCATATATTTT
>TRBJ1-1|NA|NA|TRBV4-1
CASSPMGRRYTEAFF
TGCGCCAGCAGCCCTATGGGCAGAAGATACACTGAAGCTTTCTTT
>TRBJ1-3|NA|NA|TRBV9
CASSVDGNTIYF
TGTGCCAGCAGCGTAGACGGAAACACCATATATTTT
>TRBJ1-2|NA|TRBD1|TRBV2
CASRGQGLKANYGYTF
TGTGCCAGCAGGGGACAGGGCCTCAAAGCTAACTATGGCTACACCTTC
>TRBJ2-3|NA|TRBD1|TRBV29-1
CSVELSGQLTDTQYF
TGCAGCGTTGAACTATCGGGACAGCTCACAGATACGCAGTATTTT
>TRBJ1-1|NA|NA|TRBV27
CASSLFQGMNTEAFF
TGTGCCAGCAGTTTATTCCAGGGAATGAACACTGAAGCTTTCTTT
>TRBJ2-5|NA|TRBD2|TRBV5-1
CASSYGLAGLQETQYF
TGCGCCAGCAGCTACGGACTAGCGGGGCTGCAAGAGACCCAGTACTTC
>TRBJ2-5|NA|NA|TRBV7-8
CASSFTLRDEETQYF
TGTGCCAGCAGCTTCACCCTTCGGGATGAAGAGACCCAGTACTTC
>TRBJ2-3|NA|NA|TRBV6-6
CASSYSLQTPDTQYF
TGTGCCAGCAGTTACTCGCTCCAGACCCCAGATACGCAGTATTTT
>TRBJ1-1|NA|TRBD1|TRBV27
CASSLIGTGLNEAFF
TGTGCCAGCAGTCTCATCGGGACAGGGCTCAATGAAGCTTTCTTT
>TRBJ2-1|NA|TRBD2|TRBV11-3
CASSPRLAGVPEQFF
TGTGCCAGCAGCCCTAGACTAGCGGGAGTACCTGAGCAGTTCTTC
>TRBJ2-7|NA|TRBD2|TRBV4-1
CASSPLRGGAYEQYF
TGCGCCAGCAGCCCCCTCCGGGGGGGGGCCTACGAGCAGTACTTC
>TRBJ1-2|NA|NA|TRBV27
CASSMIGAHYGYTF
TGTGCCAGCAGTATGATAGGGGCCCACTATGGCTACACCTTC